This T cell receptor beta chain derives from a study of T-cell memory formation after mild COVID-19. The CDR3 runs 13 residues. Germline V gene data show CDR1 as KGHDR and CDR2 as SFDVKD. Between the trimmed V and J ends, which lost 4 bases and 5 bases, there was a span of 10 bases. Note on this clonotype: Its target is unknown.

Each CDR3 protein is one row after TCRdb ran MiXCR on the 5' RACE reads. This table holds fewer than 400,000 distinct CDR3 sequences, under 15% found once. Whole-study findings and limits: Day 15 to 85 contractors were CD4/CD8 balanced; later expanders leaned CD4+.

The clonotype comes from a man between 18 and 35 years old who had mild COVID-19 (a few samples of this study predate the infection). Cell type and time point are not known. The rearrangement links TRBV24-1 to TRBJ1-1; the D is unclear. Source material: PBMCs or a T cell subset sorted from them (not recorded which). CDR3 in amino acids: CATSDPPGTEAFF. CDR3 in DNA: TGTGCCACCAGTGACCCACCGGGGACTGAAGCTTTCTTT.